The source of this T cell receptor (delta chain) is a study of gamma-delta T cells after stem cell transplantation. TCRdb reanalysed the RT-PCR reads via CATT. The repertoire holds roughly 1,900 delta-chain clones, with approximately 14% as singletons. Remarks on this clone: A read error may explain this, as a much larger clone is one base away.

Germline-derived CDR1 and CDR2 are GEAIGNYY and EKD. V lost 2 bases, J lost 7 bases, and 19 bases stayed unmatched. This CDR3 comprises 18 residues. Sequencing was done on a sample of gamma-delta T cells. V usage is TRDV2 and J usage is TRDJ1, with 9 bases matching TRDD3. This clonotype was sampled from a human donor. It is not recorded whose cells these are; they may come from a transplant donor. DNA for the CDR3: TGTGCCTGTGACAAAATTTCCCCTTTTGGGGGATATTTGGGTAAACTCATCTTT. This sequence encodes CACDKISPFGGYLGKLIF.